A selection of T cell receptor beta chains follows, all from one sample in a study of T cell clones after liver transplantation. TCRdb keeps only in-frame clones here, not all; method: immunoSEQ multiplex PCR. The sample has some 60,000 clones; 71% are singletons. This sample comprised CD4+ T cells from blood, obtained before liver transplant. These receptors all stem from a human donor who received a liver transplant. Each CDR3 is given with its conserved first and last residue. D genes are given only for firm matches. Clone sizes are given selectively: once, few, many, or a class where the clone is expanded.

TRBV2	TRBD1	.	TRBJ1-5	TGTGCCAGCAGTGCACAGGGGGCCCATAGCAATCAGCCCCAGCATTTT	CASSAQGAHSNQPQHF
TRBV7-9	.	.	TRBJ2-7	TGTGCCAGCAGCTCACAGGTTTTCTACGAGCAGTACTTC	CASSSQVFYEQYF
TRBV10-3	.	once	TRBJ1-6	TGTGCCATCAGCGACAAACAGGGCCGTAATTCACCCCTCCACTTT	CAISDKQGRNSPLHF
TRBV5-8	.	.	TRBJ1-2	TGTGCCAGCAGCTTGGTAGCGGGGTCAAATGGCTACACCTTC	CASSLVAGSNGYTF
TRBV5-6	.	.	TRBJ2-7	TGTGCCAGCAGCCGTAATCTCGGGACAACCTACGAGCAGTACTTC	CASSRNLGTTYEQYF
TRBV5-1	.	.	TRBJ1-5	TGCGCCAGCAGCGAGAACGGACAGAACAATCAGCCCCAGCATTTT	CASSENGQNNQPQHF
TRBV5-1	.	many	TRBJ2-2	TGCGCCAGCAGCTTGGAGCCCACAGGGTTACGCACCGGGGAGCTGTTTTTT	CASSLEPTGLRTGELFF
TRBV6-1	TRBD2	.	TRBJ2-1	TGTGCCAGCAAATTAACCCAGCGGGGGGGCGATGAGCAGTTCTTC	CASKLTQRGGDEQFF
TRBV6-4	TRBD1	many	TRBJ1-3	TGTGCCAGCAGTGACTCCGGACTGGACAGGGGAAACTCTGGAAACACCATATATTTT	CASSDSGLDRGNSGNTIYF
TRBV28	.	few	TRBJ1-1	TGTGCCAGCAGTTTAAGGCGGGGCGCGGTCACTGAAGCTTTCTTT	CASSLRRGAVTEAFF
TRBV19	.	.	TRBJ1-5	TGTGCCAGTAGTATAGATTTGAACGGGTTTCAGCATTTT	CASSIDLNGFQHF
TRBV4-2	.	.	TRBJ2-7	TGTGCCAGCAGCCAAGATCCGAACGCAGGCTCCTACGAGCAGTACTTC	CASSQDPNAGSYEQYF
TRBV27	.	.	TRBJ1-6	TGTGCCAGCAGTTTTACAGGGTATAATAATTCACCCCTCCACTTT	CASSFTGYNNSPLHF
TRBV6-5	.	.	TRBJ1-5	TGTGCCAGCAGTTACGGCCAGGGCCTAAATCAGCCCCAGCATTTT	CASSYGQGLNQPQHF
TRBV2	TRBD2	.	TRBJ2-5	TGTGCCAGCAGTGGATCAGGCCTAGCGGAAGAGACCCAGTACTTC	CASSGSGLAEETQYF
TRBV5-6	.	.	TRBJ1-1	TGTGCCAGCAGCTTGTCGTGGAGCATGAACACTGAAGCTTTCTTT	CASSLSWSMNTEAFF
TRBV19	.	.	TRBJ2-2	TGTGCCAGTAGTGGAGCAGGGTGGGGCGGGGAGCTGTTTTTT	CASSGAGWGGELFF
TRBV7-8	.	few	TRBJ2-7	TGTGCCAGCAGCGTGGGGCGGGGACAGCTAAAGGGGGTGCAGTACTTC	CASSVGRGQLKGVQYF
TRBV27	TRBD1	.	TRBJ1-1	TGTGCCAGCAGTTTATCCGGACAGGTGAGAACTGAAGCTTTCTTT	CASSLSGQVRTEAFF
TRBV9	.	.	TRBJ2-7	TGTGCCAGCAGGGAGGTCACGCGGGGGCCCTCCTACGAGCAGTACTTC	CASREVTRGPSYEQYF
TRBV2	TRBD1	few	TRBJ2-7	TGTGCCAGCAGACTCCGGGACAGGGGCGAGCAGTACTTC	CASRLRDRGEQYF
TRBV27	TRBD2	.	TRBJ2-7	TGTGCCAGCAGAGCCCGGCGGGGGGACACCTACGAGCAGTACTTC	CASRARRGDTYEQYF
TRBV29-1	TRBD1	.	TRBJ2-7	TGCAGCGTTGTACAGGGGGTTGGCTACGAGCAGTACTTC	CSVVQGVGYEQYF
TRBV6-5	TRBD1	.	TRBJ2-1	TGTGCCAGCAGTTATGGATGGGACAGATTCAATGAGCAGTTCTTC	CASSYGWDRFNEQFF
TRBV7-3	TRBD2	.	TRBJ2-2	TGTGCCAGCAGGCCCACTAGCGGGGGGAACACCGGGGAGCTGTTTTTT	CASRPTSGGNTGELFF
TRBV7-3	TRBD1	.	TRBJ1-1	TGTGCCAGCAGCCCGACCAGACAGGGACAACAAGCTTTCTTT	CASSPTRQGQQAFF
TRBV28	TRBD1	once	TRBJ1-2	TGTGCCAGCAGTCCGGGACAGTTCTATGGCTACACCTTC	CASSPGQFYGYTF
TRBV6-4	TRBD1	few	TRBJ2-2	TGTGCCAGCAGTGCGTCGGGACAGGGGAACACCGGGGAGCTGTTTTTT	CASSASGQGNTGELFF
TRBV28	.	.	TRBJ1-5	TGTGCCAGCAGTACAGGGAATAGCAATCAGCCCCAGCATTTT	CASSTGNSNQPQHF
TRBV5-6	.	.	TRBJ2-7	TGTGCCAGCAGCTTGGCCCAGGCAGGGGTGATTTGGCCCGAGCAGTACTTC	CASSLAQAGVIWPEQYF
TRBV5-1	TRBD1	.	TRBJ2-3	TGCGCCAGCAGCTACGGAAGGGGGCAGAGCACAGATACGCAGTATTTT	CASSYGRGQSTDTQYF
TRBV7-6	TRBD2	.	TRBJ2-7	TGTGCCAGCAGCTTCGAGACTAGCGGGGTCTACGAGCAGTACTTC	CASSFETSGVYEQYF
TRBV4-1	TRBD2	.	TRBJ2-2	TGCGCCAGCAGCCCCGGTATTAGCGGGGGCGTCGGGGAGCTGTTTTTT	CASSPGISGGVGELFF
TRBV7-9	.	few	TRBJ1-1	TGTGCCAGCACCTCTACAGGACGGGAAGCTTTCTTT	CASTSTGREAFF
TRBV5-8	TRBD1	.	TRBJ2-7	TGTGCCACCCCTCCGGGACAGGGGGATGACGAGCAGTACTTC	CATPPGQGDDEQYF
TRBV7-8	TRBD2	.	TRBJ2-3	TGTGCCAGCATGCGATTCGGGGGGGCTCGATCTAGCACAGATACGCAGTATTTT	CASMRFGGARSSTDTQYF
TRBV19	TRBD1	.	TRBJ2-6	TGTGCCAGTAGAAGGACAGGGGGCTCTGGGGCCAACGTCCTGACTTTC	CASRRTGGSGANVLTF
TRBV30	TRBD1	.	TRBJ1-1	TGTGCCTCTCGGACAGGGAACACTGAAGCTTTCTTT	CASRTGNTEAFF
TRBV7-8	.	.	TRBJ2-3	TGTGCCAGCAGCTTACCCGGACAGATTCTTAGCACAGATACGCAGTATTTT	CASSLPGQILSTDTQYF
TRBV18	.	many	TRBJ1-4	TGTGCCAGCTCGTCAGTTGGACAGCTACAAACTAATGAAAAACTGTTTTTT	CASSSVGQLQTNEKLFF
TRBV5-4	.	.	TRBJ1-4	TGTGCCAGCAGCGACGCAGGTGGAGGTGAAAAACTGTTTTTT	CASSDAGGGEKLFF
TRBV5-5	.	.	TRBJ2-7	TGTGCCAGCAGCCCGGGTGGCTACGAGCAGTACTTC	CASSPGGYEQYF
TRBV27	.	once	TRBJ1-4	TGTGCCAGCAGTTTTGGGGACAATAATGAAAAACTGTTTTTT	CASSFGDNNEKLFF
TRBV6-5	TRBD1	.	TRBJ2-3	TGTGCCAGCAGGGGGACAGGGTGGAACACAGATACGCAGTATTTT	CASRGTGWNTDTQYF
TRBV5-6	TRBD1	few	TRBJ1-6	TGTGCCAGCAGCTACAAGACAGGGAAAGCACCCCTCCACTTT	CASSYKTGKAPLHF
TRBV6-1	.	many	TRBJ2-5	TGTGCCAGCAAGAGGGCGGAGACTCAAGAGACCCAGTACTTC	CASKRAETQETQYF
TRBV30	.	few	TRBJ1-2	TGTGCCTGGAGTGCTCCGCGGGTTTGGAGAGGCTACACCTTC	CAWSAPRVWRGYTF
TRBV9	TRBD1	.	TRBJ2-3	TGTGCCAGCAGCCCCCACAGGGGAACAGATACGCAGTATTTT	CASSPHRGTDTQYF
TRBV7-3	TRBD2	.	TRBJ2-5	TGTGCCAGCAGCCTGCAACCGGGACTAGCGGGGAAAGAGACCCAGTACTTC	CASSLQPGLAGKETQYF
TRBV30	.	once	TRBJ2-4	TGTGCCTGGAGTGTCTCAGGATCTAAAAACATTCAGTACTTC	CAWSVSGSKNIQYF
TRBV19	TRBD2	.	TRBJ2-2	TGTGCCAGTAGTTCGGTAGCGGGGCTGAACACCGGGGAGCTGTTTTTT	CASSSVAGLNTGELFF
TRBV18	.	.	TRBJ1-5	TGTGCCAGCTCACCGACAGAGAGCAATCAGCCCCAGCATTTT	CASSPTESNQPQHF
TRBV5-1	TRBD1	.	TRBJ2-2	TGCGCCAGCAGCACAACGGACAGGGGTACGGACGGGGAGCTGTTTTTT	CASSTTDRGTDGELFF
TRBV7-9	TRBD1	.	TRBJ1-1	TGTGCCAGCAGCTTAGAGGACAGGCCTAACACTGAAGCTTTCTTT	CASSLEDRPNTEAFF
TRBV12-5	.	few	TRBJ2-3	TGTGCTAGTGGTTTGGAGGTAGCGGATACGCAGTATTTT	CASGLEVADTQYF